This T cell receptor beta chain was documented in a study of blood T cell repertoires in COVID-19. Study-level background: The cDNA or gDNA used as material had been derived from T cells, B-cell-depleted T cells, or PBMCs.

CDR3 length: 14 amino acids. Germline loops: CDR1 SGHRS, CDR2 YFSETQ. Libraries were prepared by immunoSEQ multiplex PCR; TCRdb keeps only in-frame clonotypes and omits some of them. The sample carries just over 250,000 clones, roughly four fifths recorded once. Comment on this clone: The junction departs from germline at one end; a sequencing error may be responsible.

The TCR was taken from a man in his thirties or forties with acute COVID-19. Source material: PBMCs or T cells enriched from blood (not recorded which). The chain employs TRBV5-1 and TRBJ1-1; possibly TRBD1 for D (5 bases). The CDR3 spells CASSPRGGYTEAFF. CDR3 bases: TGTGCCAGCAGCCCGCGGGGGGGTTATACTGAAGCTTTCTTT.